This TCR beta chain was captured in a study of OX40 agonist ivuxolimab in advanced cancers. Study-level information: A diagnosis of hepatocellular carcinoma, melanoma, renal cell or head and neck cancer was present in dose-escalation patients.

From germline, CDR1 is WNHNN and CDR2 SYGVQD (reference sequence). Trimming removed 8 bases from V and 0 bases from J, with 10 bases in between. The CDR3 totals 13 residues. TCRdb keeps only in-frame clones here, not all; method: immunoSEQ multiplex PCR. The sample lists around 80,000 clones; 87% were seen once. The rearrangement links TRBV10-1 to TRBJ1-1; D might be TRBD1 (5 bases). The TCR sequence derives from an adult with an advanced solid tumor such as melanoma, head and neck, liver or kidney cancer. Here the sequenced sample was CD4+ or CD8+ T cells sorted from blood, taken in a trial of the OX40 agonist ivuxolimab. The CDR3 sequence is CASRPGLNTEAFF. The CDR3, as DNA: TGCGCCAGCCGCCCAGGGTTGAACACTGAAGCTTTCTTT.